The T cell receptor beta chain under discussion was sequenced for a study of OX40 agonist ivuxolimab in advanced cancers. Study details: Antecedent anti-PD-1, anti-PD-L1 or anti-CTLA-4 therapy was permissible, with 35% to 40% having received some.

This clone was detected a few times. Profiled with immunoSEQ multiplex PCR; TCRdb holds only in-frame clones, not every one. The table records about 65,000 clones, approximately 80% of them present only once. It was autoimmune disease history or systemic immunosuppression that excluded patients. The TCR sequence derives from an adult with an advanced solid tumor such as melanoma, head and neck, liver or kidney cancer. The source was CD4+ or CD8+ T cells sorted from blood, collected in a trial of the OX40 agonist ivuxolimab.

The CDR3 DNA reads TGTGCCTGGAGACAAAACACTGAAGCTTTCTTT. It encodes CAWRQNTEAFF. This chain uses TRBV30 with TRBJ1-1; D is unresolved. V was shortened by 3 bases and J by 2 bases, with 4 bases between the two germline ends. This CDR3 has 11 residues. In germline, CDR1 is GTSNPN, CDR2 SVGIG (reference sequence).